This is a list of T cell receptor beta chains from one sample in a study of CD8+CD57+ T cells in acquired aplastic anemia. TCRdb fed the reads into MiXCR, producing one record per CDR3 protein. The sample contains 200,000 to 250,000 distinct CDR3 sequences, roughly 60% of which appear only once. Sequences were obtained from sorted CD4+, CD8+, or CD8+CD57+ T cells (not recorded which) from PBMCs. The receptors here all came from a human donor with aplastic anemia. Both conserved end residues are part of each CDR3. A D gene is named only where the DNA matches it firmly. Not all rows give a size; the values are once, few, many and, for expanded clones, a class.

V gene: TRBV5-1
D gene: NA
CDR3 length: 14
clone size: NA
J gene: TRBJ2-2
CDR3 protein: CASSLSGASGGLFF
CDR3 DNA: TGCGCCAGCAGCTTGTCAGGGGCATCCGGGGGGCTGTTTTTT

V gene: TRBV2
D gene: NA
CDR3 length: 11
clone size: once
J gene: TRBJ1-6
CDR3 protein: CASNERSPLHF
CDR3 DNA: TGTGCCAGCAACGAACGTTCACCCCTCCACTTT

V gene: TRBV7-2
D gene: NA
CDR3 length: 16
clone size: NA
J gene: TRBJ2-4
CDR3 protein: CASSLTPTWGANIQYF
CDR3 DNA: TGTGCCAGCAGCTTAACCCCTACCTGGGGGGCGAACATTCAGTACTTC

V gene: TRBV7-3
D gene: NA
CDR3 length: 14
clone size: few
J gene: TRBJ1-5
CDR3 protein: CATSVGYGNQPQHF
CDR3 DNA: TGTGCCACCAGTGTTGGGTACGGGAATCAGCCCCAGCATTTT

V gene: TRBV7-2
D gene: NA
CDR3 length: 11
clone size: NA
J gene: TRBJ2-7
CDR3 protein: CASSSGQPKYF
CDR3 DNA: TGCGCCAGCAGCTCGGGACAACCCAAGTACTTC

V gene: TRBV15
D gene: NA
CDR3 length: 15
clone size: NA
J gene: TRBJ2-7
CDR3 protein: CATSRDSTLVYEQYF
CDR3 DNA: TGTGCCACCAGCAGAGATAGTACCTTAGTCTACGAGCAGTACTTC

V gene: TRBV24-1
D gene: NA
CDR3 length: 16
clone size: many
J gene: TRBJ2-1
CDR3 protein: CATSDQGRGFYNEQFF
CDR3 DNA: TGTGCCACCAGTGATCAGGGCAGGGGTTTCTACAATGAGCAGTTCTTC

V gene: TRBV14
D gene: TRBD2
CDR3 length: 14
clone size: NA
J gene: TRBJ2-5
CDR3 protein: CASSRGLAGGPQYF
CDR3 DNA: TGTGCCAGCAGCCGGGGACTAGCGGGGGGCCCCCAGTACTTC

V gene: TRBV7-2
D gene: NA
CDR3 length: 15
clone size: NA
J gene: TRBJ2-2
CDR3 protein: CASSLDREGTGELVF
CDR3 DNA: TGTGCCAGCAGCTTAGACAGGGAAGGCACCGGGGAGCTGGTTTTT

V gene: TRBV7-2
D gene: NA
CDR3 length: 13
clone size: few
J gene: TRBJ2-3
CDR3 protein: CASSSLNTDTQYF
CDR3 DNA: TGTGCCAGCAGCAGCCTAAACACAGATACGCAGTATTTT

V gene: TRBV10-3
D gene: NA
CDR3 length: 14
clone size: few
J gene: TRBJ2-7
CDR3 protein: CAISGRGRGYEQYF
CDR3 DNA: TGTGCCATCAGTGGCCGGGGCAGGGGCTACGAGCAGTACTTC

V gene: TRBV29-1
D gene: TRBD2
CDR3 length: 14
clone size: NA
J gene: TRBJ2-5
CDR3 protein: CSVGHRGERETQYF
CDR3 DNA: TGCAGCGTTGGTCATCGGGGGGAGAGGGAGACCCAGTACTTC

V gene: TRBV7-2
D gene: NA
CDR3 length: 14
clone size: NA
J gene: TRBJ2-5
CDR3 protein: CASSLMGGAETQYF
CDR3 DNA: TGTGCCAGCAGCTTAATGGGGGGCGCGGAGACCCAGTACTTC

V gene: TRBV10-3
D gene: TRBD1
CDR3 length: 14
clone size: NA
J gene: TRBJ2-7
CDR3 protein: CAIRDDQGVYEQYF
CDR3 DNA: TGTGCCATCAGGGATGACCAGGGGGTATACGAGCAGTACTTC

V gene: TRBV19
D gene: NA
CDR3 length: 13
clone size: NA
J gene: TRBJ2-1
CDR3 protein: CASKGTQTNEQFF
CDR3 DNA: TGTGCCAGTAAAGGAACCCAAACTAATGAGCAGTTCTTC

V gene: TRBV4-3
D gene: NA
CDR3 length: 15
clone size: few
J gene: TRBJ2-6
CDR3 protein: CASSQDLSGANVLTF
CDR3 DNA: TGCGCCAGCAGCCAAGATCTCTCTGGGGCCAACGTCCTGACTTTC

V gene: TRBV20-1
D gene: NA
CDR3 length: 12
clone size: few
J gene: TRBJ2-5
CDR3 protein: CSARYMPETQYF
CDR3 DNA: TGCAGTGCTAGGTATATGCCTGAGACCCAGTACTTC

V gene: TRBV3-1
D gene: NA
CDR3 length: 12
clone size: few
J gene: TRBJ1-6
CDR3 protein: CASSRRNSPLHF
CDR3 DNA: TGTGCCAGCAGCCGGCGTAATTCACCCCTCCACTTT

V gene: TRBV12-3/TRBV12-4
D gene: NA
CDR3 length: 12
clone size: NA
J gene: TRBJ1-5
CDR3 protein: CASSFGNQPQHF
CDR3 DNA: TGTGCCAGCAGTTTCGGAAATCAGCCCCAGCATTTT

V gene: TRBV7-6
D gene: TRBD2
CDR3 length: 14
clone size: many
J gene: TRBJ2-5
CDR3 protein: CASSELAGEETQYF
CDR3 DNA: TGTGCCAGCAGCGAATTAGCGGGGGAAGAGACCCAGTACTTC

V gene: TRBV2
D gene: TRBD2
CDR3 length: 14
clone size: NA
J gene: TRBJ2-3
CDR3 protein: CASRGLTFTDTQYF
CDR3 DNA: TGTGCCAGCAGGGGACTAACATTCACAGATACGCAGTATTTT

V gene: TRBV2
D gene: NA
CDR3 length: 14
clone size: NA
J gene: TRBJ1-2
CDR3 protein: CASIRDRLVGGYTF
CDR3 DNA: TGTGCCAGCATCCGAGACAGGCTGGTTGGTGGCTACACCTTC

V gene: TRBV7-2
D gene: NA
CDR3 length: 20
clone size: NA
J gene: TRBJ2-5
CDR3 protein: CASSRQRSFYRADRSETQYF
CDR3 DNA: TGTGCCAGCAGCCGCCAGCGTTCGTTTTATCGGGCAGATCGATCGGAGACCCAGTACTTC

V gene: TRBV15
D gene: NA
CDR3 length: 14
clone size: NA
J gene: TRBJ1-1
CDR3 protein: CATSSTGSNTEAFF
CDR3 DNA: TGTGCCACCAGCAGCACCGGGTCGAACACTGAAGCTTTCTTT

V gene: TRBV5-6
D gene: NA
CDR3 length: 16
clone size: NA
J gene: TRBJ2-7
CDR3 protein: CASSLTDRLPLYEQYF
CDR3 DNA: TGTGCCAGCAGCTTAACTGACAGGCTGCCCCTGTACGAGCAGTACTTC

V gene: TRBV20-1
D gene: NA
CDR3 length: 14
clone size: NA
J gene: TRBJ2-5
CDR3 protein: CSARGTSGLETQYF
CDR3 DNA: TGCAGTGCTAGAGGGACTTCGGGGTTGGAGACCCAGTACTTC

V gene: TRBV7-9
D gene: NA
CDR3 length: 16
clone size: NA
J gene: TRBJ2-1
CDR3 protein: CASSLTGARSYNEQFF
CDR3 DNA: TGTGCCAGCAGCTTAACGGGGGCCCGCTCCTACAATGAGCAGTTCTTC

V gene: TRBV25-1
D gene: TRBD1
CDR3 length: 15
clone size: NA
J gene: TRBJ1-3
CDR3 protein: CASSGDRVSGNTIYF
CDR3 DNA: TGTGCCAGCAGTGGGGACAGGGTCTCTGGAAACACCATATATTTT

V gene: TRBV4-1
D gene: TRBD2
CDR3 length: 15
clone size: NA
J gene: TRBJ2-7
CDR3 protein: CASSPRGTSPYEQYF
CDR3 DNA: TGCGCCAGCAGCCCTCGCGGGACTAGTCCCTACGAGCAGTACTTC

V gene: TRBV25-1
D gene: NA
CDR3 length: 14
clone size: NA
J gene: TRBJ1-1
CDR3 protein: CASSEQGTNTEAFF
CDR3 DNA: TGTGCCAGCAGTGAACAGGGAACGAACACTGAAGCTTTCTTT

V gene: TRBV7-8
D gene: TRBD2
CDR3 length: 14
clone size: few
J gene: TRBJ2-1
CDR3 protein: CASSPRTSGGEQFF
CDR3 DNA: TGTGCCAGCAGCCCAAGGACTAGCGGGGGGGAGCAGTTCTTC

V gene: TRBV5-6
D gene: NA
CDR3 length: 15
clone size: NA
J gene: TRBJ2-5
CDR3 protein: CASSLGTGGLETQYF
CDR3 DNA: TGTGCCAGCAGCTTGGGTACGGGGGGCCTGGAGACCCAGTACTTC

V gene: TRBV7-9
D gene: TRBD1
CDR3 length: 15
clone size: NA
J gene: TRBJ2-1
CDR3 protein: CASSFDRGDYNEQFF
CDR3 DNA: TGTGCCAGCAGCTTCGACAGGGGGGACTACAATGAGCAGTTCTTC

V gene: TRBV10-2
D gene: NA
CDR3 length: 13
clone size: NA
J gene: TRBJ2-7
CDR3 protein: CASSESTDYEQYF
CDR3 DNA: TGCGCCAGCAGTGAGTCGACGGACTACGAGCAGTACTTC

V gene: TRBV5-1
D gene: NA
CDR3 length: 14
clone size: once
J gene: TRBJ2-3
CDR3 protein: CASSWTDRTDTQYF
CDR3 DNA: TGCGCCAGCAGCTGGACAGACCGCACAGATACGCAGTATTTT

V gene: TRBV7-2
D gene: NA
CDR3 length: 12
clone size: once
J gene: TRBJ2-5
CDR3 protein: CASLNPRETQYF
CDR3 DNA: TGTGCCAGCTTAAACCCCCGGGAGACCCAGTACTTC

V gene: TRBV7-2
D gene: NA
CDR3 length: 16
clone size: NA
J gene: TRBJ2-7
CDR3 protein: CASSTRPQGVVYEQYF
CDR3 DNA: TGTGCCAGCAGCACCCGACCACAGGGTGTAGTGTACGAGCAGTACTTC

V gene: TRBV20-1
D gene: NA
CDR3 length: 15
clone size: NA
J gene: TRBJ2-5
CDR3 protein: CSARDFGGGQETQYF
CDR3 DNA: TGCAGTGCTAGAGATTTCGGTGGGGGGCAAGAGACCCAGTACTTC

V gene: TRBV15
D gene: NA
CDR3 length: 16
clone size: NA
J gene: TRBJ1-3
CDR3 protein: CATSREGRDPADTIYF
CDR3 DNA: TGTGCCACCAGCAGAGAGGGAAGGGACCCGGCGGACACCATATATTTT

V gene: TRBV7-3
D gene: TRBD1
CDR3 length: 16
clone size: NA
J gene: TRBJ2-7
CDR3 protein: CASSLVGTGGNYEQYF
CDR3 DNA: TGTGCCAGCAGCTTGGTAGGGACAGGGGGGAACTACGAGCAGTACTTC

V gene: TRBV4-3
D gene: NA
CDR3 length: 13
clone size: NA
J gene: TRBJ1-1
CDR3 protein: CASTARGETEAFF
CDR3 DNA: TGCGCCTCGACGGCCAGGGGAGAAACTGAAGCTTTCTTT

V gene: TRBV5-6
D gene: NA
CDR3 length: 14
clone size: medium-sized
J gene: TRBJ2-7
CDR3 protein: CASSLDPGSYEQYF
CDR3 DNA: TGTGCCAGCAGCTTGGACCCCGGGTCCTACGAGCAGTACTTC

V gene: TRBV12-3/TRBV12-4
D gene: NA
CDR3 length: 15
clone size: NA
J gene: TRBJ1-5
CDR3 protein: CASSSIGKYNQPQHF
CDR3 DNA: TGTGCCAGCAGTTCTATAGGGAAATACAATCAGCCCCAGCATTTT

V gene: TRBV7-6
D gene: NA
CDR3 length: 14
clone size: once
J gene: TRBJ2-3
CDR3 protein: CASSFAVGTDTQYF
CDR3 DNA: TGTGCCAGCAGCTTCGCGGTAGGGACAGATACGCAGTATTTT

V gene: TRBV2
D gene: NA
CDR3 length: 11
clone size: NA
J gene: TRBJ2-1
CDR3 protein: CASSPQGEQFF
CDR3 DNA: TGTGCCAGCAGTCCGCAAGGTGAGCAGTTCTTC

V gene: TRBV5-1
D gene: TRBD2
CDR3 length: 15
clone size: NA
J gene: TRBJ2-7
CDR3 protein: CASSQTLAGSHEQYF
CDR3 DNA: TGCGCCAGCAGCCAGACACTAGCGGGATCTCACGAGCAGTACTTC

V gene: TRBV19
D gene: NA
CDR3 length: 12
clone size: NA
J gene: TRBJ1-5
CDR3 protein: CASQGGNQPQHF
CDR3 DNA: TGTGCCAGTCAAGGGGGAAATCAGCCCCAGCATTTT

V gene: TRBV5-1
D gene: TRBD2
CDR3 length: 15
clone size: few
J gene: TRBJ2-7
CDR3 protein: CASSLGPAGASEQYF
CDR3 DNA: TGCGCCAGCAGCTTGGGTCCAGCGGGAGCGAGCGAGCAGTACTTC

V gene: TRBV12-3/TRBV12-4
D gene: NA
CDR3 length: 11
clone size: few
J gene: TRBJ2-3
CDR3 protein: CASSLGGHGYF
CDR3 DNA: TGTGCCAGCAGTTTAGGGGGACACGGGTATTTT

V gene: TRBV5-1
D gene: TRBD1
CDR3 length: 14
clone size: NA
J gene: TRBJ2-5
CDR3 protein: CASSSDRDGETQYF
CDR3 DNA: TGCGCCAGCAGTTCGGACAGGGACGGAGAGACCCAGTACTTC